Listed below are T cell receptor beta chains from one sample, sequenced in a study of TIL therapy for anti-PD-1-resistant metastatic lung cancer. This table comes from immunoSEQ multiplex PCR, and its TCRdb copy is limited to in-frame clones, with some not included. The data hold 55,000 to 70,000 clones, with around 87% observed a single time. Source: blood, taken at baseline. Receptor source: a person between 25 and 79 years old with non-small cell lung cancer. Each CDR3 is given without its conserved first and last residue. Each record gives: J gene, V gene, D gene, CDR3 protein. D genes are given only for firm matches.

j_call: TRBJ2-2
v_call: TRBV6-1
d_call: TRBD1
cdr3_aa: ASSEDVWTGLNTGELF

j_call: TRBJ1-1
v_call: TRBV3-1/TRBV3-2
d_call: .
cdr3_aa: ASSQGAVRTEAF

j_call: TRBJ1-1
v_call: TRBV19
d_call: TRBD1
cdr3_aa: ASSISAGGEAF

j_call: TRBJ2-3
v_call: TRBV19
d_call: .
cdr3_aa: ASSIDGGRTDTQY

j_call: TRBJ2-1
v_call: TRBV28
d_call: .
cdr3_aa: ASANPVTYNEQF

j_call: TRBJ2-7
v_call: TRBV28
d_call: TRBD1
cdr3_aa: ASSFYGQGGGEQY

j_call: TRBJ2-4
v_call: TRBV7-3
d_call: .
cdr3_aa: ASSLSQAPNIQY

j_call: TRBJ2-7
v_call: TRBV5-1
d_call: .
cdr3_aa: ASSLVANSYEQY

j_call: TRBJ1-6
v_call: TRBV19
d_call: .
cdr3_aa: ASSIVGSNSPLH

j_call: TRBJ2-1
v_call: TRBV27
d_call: TRBD2
cdr3_aa: ASSLQRGGNEQF

j_call: TRBJ2-1
v_call: TRBV4-1
d_call: TRBD2
cdr3_aa: ASSPHGTSGDEQF

j_call: TRBJ2-1
v_call: TRBV30
d_call: TRBD2
cdr3_aa: AWSVRTSGWGSYNEQF

j_call: TRBJ2-7
v_call: TRBV28
d_call: TRBD2
cdr3_aa: ASSPSGIAYEQY

j_call: TRBJ1-2
v_call: TRBV9
d_call: TRBD1
cdr3_aa: ASSVDGTGVDSYGYT

j_call: TRBJ2-2
v_call: TRBV5-4
d_call: .
cdr3_aa: ASSRGGDTGELF

j_call: TRBJ2-7
v_call: TRBV10-2
d_call: .
cdr3_aa: ASTWDPQSYEQY

j_call: TRBJ2-1
v_call: TRBV28
d_call: .
cdr3_aa: ASSPSPYNEQF

j_call: TRBJ2-3
v_call: TRBV13
d_call: TRBD2
cdr3_aa: ASSLASGGNTDTQY

j_call: TRBJ2-7
v_call: TRBV25-1
d_call: .
cdr3_aa: ASSEYGGYTYEQY

j_call: TRBJ2-7
v_call: TRBV9
d_call: TRBD2
cdr3_aa: ASSPSSGPYEQY

j_call: TRBJ2-1
v_call: TRBV5-1
d_call: .
cdr3_aa: ASSLETVAYNEQF

j_call: TRBJ2-7
v_call: TRBV19
d_call: TRBD2
cdr3_aa: ASSRVAGGSSYEQY

j_call: TRBJ2-3
v_call: TRBV28
d_call: .
cdr3_aa: ASSRVGAALYYTQY

j_call: TRBJ2-1
v_call: TRBV19
d_call: .
cdr3_aa: ASSPGRGEQF

j_call: TRBJ2-7
v_call: TRBV11-1
d_call: .
cdr3_aa: ASSLGVGSYEQY

j_call: TRBJ2-3
v_call: TRBV2
d_call: TRBD2
cdr3_aa: ASRSGILTDTQY

j_call: TRBJ2-7
v_call: TRBV6-5
d_call: TRBD1
cdr3_aa: ASRLQGASTEQY

j_call: TRBJ1-4
v_call: TRBV29-1
d_call: .
cdr3_aa: SVEKGTNEKLF

j_call: TRBJ1-5
v_call: TRBV3-1/TRBV3-2
d_call: .
cdr3_aa: ASSQGLQQSNQPQH

j_call: TRBJ2-1
v_call: TRBV6-5
d_call: .
cdr3_aa: ASTPRLDNEQF

j_call: TRBJ2-7
v_call: TRBV9
d_call: .
cdr3_aa: ASSVDHVTYEQY

j_call: TRBJ2-7
v_call: TRBV6-1
d_call: .
cdr3_aa: ASSEYEQY

j_call: TRBJ1-1
v_call: TRBV9
d_call: .
cdr3_aa: ASSVDPGTMNTEAF

j_call: TRBJ1-2
v_call: TRBV2
d_call: TRBD1
cdr3_aa: ASSPSLEGQELYGYT

j_call: TRBJ1-1
v_call: TRBV6-5
d_call: .
cdr3_aa: ASGPGHTNTEAF

j_call: TRBJ2-2
v_call: TRBV2
d_call: TRBD2
cdr3_aa: ASSLAGGLNTGELF

j_call: TRBJ2-2
v_call: TRBV2
d_call: .
cdr3_aa: ASSPYTGELF

j_call: TRBJ2-3
v_call: TRBV5-1
d_call: .
cdr3_aa: ASSLAGTGAGTDTQY

j_call: TRBJ2-5
v_call: TRBV20-1
d_call: TRBD2
cdr3_aa: SASPTSGRERETQY

j_call: TRBJ2-7
v_call: TRBV5-1
d_call: TRBD2
cdr3_aa: ASSLGLKREPAYEQY

j_call: TRBJ1-6
v_call: TRBV7-3
d_call: .
cdr3_aa: ASSLAGSDNSPLH

j_call: TRBJ2-7
v_call: TRBV28
d_call: TRBD1
cdr3_aa: ASKTGVEQY

j_call: TRBJ1-4
v_call: TRBV27
d_call: .
cdr3_aa: ASSLLQGTTIPNEKLF

j_call: TRBJ1-1
v_call: TRBV7-6
d_call: .
cdr3_aa: ASRPGVGTEAF

j_call: TRBJ2-3
v_call: TRBV11-3
d_call: .
cdr3_aa: ASSSTGLGTDTQY

j_call: TRBJ2-1
v_call: TRBV3-1/TRBV3-2
d_call: .
cdr3_aa: ASSHNEQF

j_call: TRBJ2-5
v_call: TRBV27
d_call: .
cdr3_aa: ASSFVGRETQY

j_call: TRBJ2-7
v_call: TRBV21-1
d_call: .
cdr3_aa: ASSRGRYLLQY

j_call: TRBJ2-1
v_call: TRBV29-1
d_call: .
cdr3_aa: SVETPQYPPAKF

j_call: TRBJ1-1
v_call: TRBV5-1
d_call: TRBD1
cdr3_aa: ASKGQGASGTEAF

j_call: TRBJ1-1
v_call: TRBV7-9
d_call: .
cdr3_aa: ASSLARGAGNTEAF

j_call: TRBJ2-3
v_call: TRBV6-5
d_call: TRBD2
cdr3_aa: SHGREGFTTDTQY

j_call: TRBJ2-2
v_call: TRBV3-1/TRBV3-2
d_call: TRBD1
cdr3_aa: ASSQGTGEAGELF

j_call: TRBJ1-5
v_call: TRBV28
d_call: TRBD1
cdr3_aa: ASSSGTGGYQPQH

j_call: TRBJ2-5
v_call: TRBV30
d_call: TRBD1
cdr3_aa: AWAGTEETQY

j_call: TRBJ2-7
v_call: TRBV25-1
d_call: .
cdr3_aa: ASRSSEKQY

j_call: TRBJ2-4
v_call: TRBV24-1
d_call: TRBD1
cdr3_aa: ATSDRTGGEAKNIQY